What follows describes a single T cell receptor beta chain. The germline V gene has CDR1 SGHNT and CDR2 YYREEE (reference sequence). This CDR3 contains 15 residues. V was clipped by 3 bases and J by 8 bases, with 20 bases between them. Libraries were prepared by immunoSEQ multiplex PCR; TCRdb keeps only in-frame clonotypes and omits some of them. The table has some 200,000 clones, about four fifths seen once. These data originate in a study of blood T cell repertoires in COVID-19. V is TRBV5-4 and J is TRBJ1-2, with D possibly being TRBD1 (6 bases). The sequence derives from a woman between 35 and 50 years old with COVID-19, enrolled during active disease. Sequenced sample: peripheral blood. CDR3 nucleotides: TGTGCCAGCAGCTATCCGGCGGCGGGGGCGGAGGGCTACACCTTC. This translates into CASSYPAAGAEGYTF.